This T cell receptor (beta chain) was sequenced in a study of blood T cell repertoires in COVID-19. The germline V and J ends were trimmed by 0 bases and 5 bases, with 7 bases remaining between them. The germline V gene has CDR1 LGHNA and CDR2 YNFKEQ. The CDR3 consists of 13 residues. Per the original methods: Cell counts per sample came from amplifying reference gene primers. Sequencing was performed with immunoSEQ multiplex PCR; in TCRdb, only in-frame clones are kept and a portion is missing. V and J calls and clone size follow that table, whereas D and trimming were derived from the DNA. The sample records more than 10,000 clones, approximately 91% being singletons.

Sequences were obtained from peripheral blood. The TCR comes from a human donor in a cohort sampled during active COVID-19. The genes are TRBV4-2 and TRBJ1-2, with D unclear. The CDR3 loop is CASSQDPSYGYTF. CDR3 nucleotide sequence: TGTGCCAGCAGCCAAGATCCGTCTTATGGCTACACCTTC.